These 6 T cell receptor beta chains came from one sample sequenced in a study of identical twins. One entry per CDR3 protein, called by TCRdb with MiXCR from the 5' RACE reads. The sample records approximately 470,000 distinct CDR3 sequences, around 14% being singletons. These data are also associated with another study on yellow fever vaccine responses in identical twins.

Material for sequencing was CD4+ T cells sorted from blood. Receptor source: a woman between 18 and 29 years old in good health.

J is TRBJ1-5 and V is TRBV11-2; D not certain. Germline CDR1 SGHAT, CDR2 FQNNGV. The V and J ends lost 5 bases and 7 bases respectively, with 12 bases between them. The CDR3 has 13 amino acids. The CDR3 nucleotides read TGTGCCAGCAGCGTCACTTATGACCAGCCCCAGCATTTT. Its translation is CASSVTYDQPQHF.

The rearrangement links TRBV7-8 to TRBJ2-5; D is tentatively TRBD1 or TRBD2 (6 bases each). Germline-derived CDR1 and CDR2 are SGHVS and FQNEAQ. CDR3 length: 14 amino acids. The V gene lost 5 bases and the J gene lost 6 bases, with 16 bases spanning the gap. The DNA of the CDR3 is TGTGCCAGCAGCCCTTCCGGGGGCCCGAAGACCCAGTACTTC. This translates into CASSPSGGPKTQYF. Drawing the rest from reference TRBV7-8 and TRBJ2-5, the complete variable domain is GAGVSQSPRYKVAKRGQDVALRCDPISGHVSLFWYQQALGQGPEFLTYFQNEAQLDKSGLPSDRFFAERPEGSVSTLKIQRTQQEDSAVYLCASSPSGGPKTQYFGPGTRLLVL.

This clonotype was counted a few times. The chain is built from TRBV4-3 and TRBJ2-5; possible D gene TRBD1, 6 bases. The CDR3 loop spans 15 amino acids. V was clipped by 4 bases and J by 1 base, with 13 bases between them. CDR1 and CDR2 from the germline V gene are LGHNA and YSLEER. Here the CDR3 reads CASSPGQNLQETQYF. The CDR3 region has the DNA TGCGCCAGCAGCCCCGGACAGAACCTCCAAGAGACCCAGTACTTC.

This clonotype has only a few counts. The rearrangement links TRBV20-1 to TRBJ2-5, with TRBD1 identical over 8 bases. V gave up 0 bases and J gave up 0 bases; unmatched junction bases: 6. CDR1 and CDR2 (germline): DFQATT, SNEGSKA (reference sequence). The length of the CDR3 is 16 residues. The CDR3 DNA follows: TGCAGTGCTAGAGACGAGACAGGGGATTACCAAGAGACCCAGTACTTC. As protein: CSARDETGDYQETQYF.

For the CDR3, the DNA is TGTGCCAGCAGCCAAAGTTCAGATACGCAGTATTTT. This sequence encodes CASSQSSDTQYF. V and J are TRBV14 and TRBJ2-3; D is ambiguous. The CDR3 is 12 residues long. In germline, CDR1 is SGHDN, CDR2 FVKESK. Between the trimmed V and J ends, which lost 2 bases and 4 bases, there was a span of 4 bases.

V usage is TRBV9 and J usage is TRBJ1-2; 10 bases align to TRBD1. Germline V gene data show CDR1 as SGDLS and CDR2 as YYNGEE. The CDR3 loop spans 17 amino acids. With 1 base clipped from V and 6 bases from J, the junction kept 12 bases outside the gene matches. The CDR3 coding sequence is TGTGCCAGCAGCGTACTCCCGCGACAGGGGGCCCTAAATGGCTACACCTTC. The encoded protein is CASSVLPRQGALNGYTF.